The 29 T cell receptor beta chains presented below share a single source sample, sequenced in a study of patients and donors after allogeneic stem cell transplantation. One entry per CDR3 protein results from TCRdb running MiXCR on the RT-PCR reads. The repertoire includes about 150,000 distinct CDR3 sequences, roughly two fifths of them detected once, and about 50% sits in the top ten. The sequenced material came from blood, either unsorted or a sorted T cell fraction (not recorded which). The receptors originated from a human donor who was either an allogeneic HSCT recipient or a stem cell or donor lymphocyte infusion donor (not recorded which). It is not recorded whose cells these are; they may come from a transplant donor.

The CDR3 sequence: CASSPMAAQETQYF. DNA for the CDR3: TGTGCCAGCTCACCAATGGCAGCTCAAGAGACCCAGTACTTC. The V and J genes are TRBV18 and TRBJ2-5; unclear D gene. CDR3 size: 14 residues. Germline V gene data show CDR1 as KGHSH and CDR2 as LQKENI. With 2 bases removed from V and 2 bases from J, the gap between germline ends came to 9 bases.

The genes are TRBV7-8 and TRBJ1-1; no reliable D call. V was pared by 2 bases and J by 4 bases, with 11 bases between. Germline V gene data show CDR1 as SGHVS and CDR2 as FQNEAQ. This CDR3 region has 14 residues. The CDR3 loop reads CASSLFEVITEAFF. CDR3 DNA: TGTGCCAGCAGCTTATTTGAGGTGATCACTGAAGCTTTCTTT.

The chain combines TRBV21-1 with TRBJ1-1. TRBV21-1 is flagged as a pseudogene. This CDR3 has 15 residues. CDR3 residues: CASSKAQEGYLEAFF. The CDR3 DNA is TGTGCCAGCAGCAAAGCGCAGGAGGGGTATCTAGAAGCTTTCTTT.

This clonotype was seen only once. This rearrangement joins TRBV28 to TRBJ2-7, with D unclear. Trimming stripped 6 bases from V and 3 bases from J, with 18 bases between. Per the germline V gene, CDR1 is MDHEN and CDR2 is SYDVKM. The CDR3 is 15 residues long. CDR3 residues: CASSQQSPALYEQYV. CDR3 nucleotides: TGTGCCAGCAGCCAACAATCCCCTGCGCTCTACGAGCAGTACGTC.

In DNA, the CDR3 is TGTGCCAGCAGCTTGGAGGAGAACTATGGCTACACCTTC. It translates to CASSLEENYGYTF. The V call is TRBV5-5, the J call TRBJ1-2; the D is unclear. The V end lost 0 bases, the J end lost 2 bases, and 5 bases lay between the germline ends. In germline, CDR1 is SGHKS, CDR2 YYEKEE (reference sequence). This CDR3 is built from 13 residues.

The rearrangement joins TRBV27 to TRBJ2-3, with D maybe TRBD1 (6 bases). The CDR3 has 13 amino acids. Germline V gives CDR1 MNHEY, CDR2 SMNVEV (reference sequence). The V end lost 6 bases, the J end lost 11 bases, and 18 bases lay between the germline ends. CDR3 DNA: TGTGCCAGCAGCCAAACCCCCGGGACAATGCAGTATTTT. As protein: CASSQTPGTMQYF.

V gene TRBV19 combines with J gene TRBJ1-6; 8 bases align to TRBD1. The germline V gene has CDR1 LNHDA and CDR2 SQIVND (reference sequence). V shed 3 bases, J shed 7 bases, and the junction held 8 bases outside the gene matches. The CDR3 runs 16 residues. CDR3 protein: CASSIRAGGANSPLHF. DNA for the CDR3: TGTGCCAGTAGTATCCGAGCAGGGGGCGCGAATTCACCCCTCCACTTT.

The rearrangement uses TRBV12-3 or TRBV12-4 and TRBJ2-2; the match to TRBD1 covers 7 bases. This CDR3 contains 17 residues. V lost 4 bases to trimming and J lost 0 bases; unmatched junction nucleotides: 8. The chain's CDR3 is CASSSSTGSANTGELFF. DNA for the CDR3: TGTGCCAGCAGTTCCTCGACAGGGTCCGCGAACACCGGGGAGCTGTTTTTT.

This clonotype was seen a handful of times. The rearrangement uses TRBV7-8 and TRBJ1-1; TRBD1 might be the D (5 bases). CDR1 SGHVS and CDR2 FQNEAQ come from the germline V gene. The CDR3 contains 15 residues. V lost 2 bases and J 2 bases, leaving 12 bases between the germline ends. The CDR3 region is CASSLKRTLNTEAFF. For the CDR3, the DNA is TGTGCCAGCAGCTTAAAAAGGACACTTAACACTGAAGCTTTCTTT. Combining the CDR3 with reference TRBV7-8 and TRBJ1-1 gives the whole variable domain GAGVSQSPRYKVAKRGQDVALRCDPISGHVSLFWYQQALGQGPEFLTYFQNEAQLDKSGLPSDRFFAERPEGSVSTLKIQRTQQEDSAVYLCASSLKRTLNTEAFFGQGTRLTVV.

The chain is built from TRBV5-1 and TRBJ1-2; D remains unclear. The CDR3 is 14 amino acids. Germline lookup yields CDR1 SGHRS and CDR2 YFSETQ. Trimming cost V 2 bases and J 6 bases, with 14 bases left between them. The chain's CDR3 is CASSFERVSDGYTF. The DNA for the CDR3 is TGCGCCAGCAGCTTCGAAAGGGTATCCGATGGCTACACCTTC. The full variable domain, its missing parts supplied by reference TRBV5-1 and TRBJ1-2, is KAGVTQTPRYLIKTRGQQVTLSCSPISGHRSVSWYQQTPGQGLQFLFEYFSETQRNKGNFPGRFSGRQFSNSRSEMNVSTLELGDSALYLCASSFERVSDGYTFGSGTRLTVV.

The chain has TRBV7-2 and TRBJ1-4, with D unresolved. Deletions cut 3 bases from V and 5 bases from J, with 22 bases between. CDR1 is SGHTA and CDR2 is FQGNSA in the germline V gene. CDR3 length: 18 amino acids. This chain's CDR3 is CASSFREEWARRNEKLFF. In DNA, the CDR3 is TGTGCCAGCAGCTTTCGGGAAGAGTGGGCAAGGAGAAATGAAAAACTGTTTTTT. The variable domain in full, completed from reference TRBV7-2 and TRBJ1-4, reads GAGVSQSPSNKVTEKGKDVELRCDPISGHTALYWYRQSLGQGLEFLIYFQGNSAPDKSGLPSDRFSAERTGGSVSTLTIQRTQQEDSAVYLCASSFREEWARRNEKLFFGSGTQLSVL.

As regards this clonotype: With a much larger clone just one base away, this may be a read error. V gene TRBV28 combines with J gene TRBJ2-5; D ambiguous. Germline CDR1 reads MDHEN; CDR2 reads SYDVKM. Trimming took off 5 bases at V and 5 bases at J, with 6 bases between the two ends. This CDR3 spans 11 amino acids. For the CDR3, the DNA is TGTGCCAGCAGTCCGGCGGAGACCCAGTACTTC. Translating it yields CASSPAETQYF.

The V and J genes are TRBV5-1 and TRBJ1-4, with 7 positions matching TRBD1. The CDR3 runs 16 residues. CDR1 and CDR2 from the germline V gene are SGHRS and YFSETQ. J gave up 4 bases and V 4 bases, and 10 bases lay outside the gene matches. Here the CDR3 DNA reads TGCGCCAGCAGCCTCACGAGGGGGCTGGATAATGAAAAACTGTTTTTT. The encoded protein is CASSLTRGLDNEKLFF.

V and J are TRBV4-1 and TRBJ2-1; D might be TRBD2 (7 bases). The V gene's germline CDR1 is MGHRA and CDR2 YSYEKL. CDR3 size: 15 residues. V dropped 4 bases and J dropped 0 bases, with 10 bases sitting between them. The CDR3 DNA follows: TGCGCCAGCAGCCCGAGGGGGGGCTCCTACAATGAGCAGTTCTTC. This sequence encodes CASSPRGGSYNEQFF.

This clonotype was detected only a few times. The V call is TRBV21-1, the J call TRBJ1-5; the table names TRBD1, a call not compared with the DNA. TRBV21-1 is a pseudogene locus. The CDR3 extends over 16 amino acids. CDR3 nucleotide sequence: TGTGCCAGCAGCAAAGAAGGTTACAGGGGAGGTCAGCCCCAGCATTTT. It specifies CASSKEGYRGGQPQHF.

The V and J genes are TRBV5-1 and TRBJ1-1; tentatively, D is TRBD1 (5 bases). CDR3 length: 12 amino acids. Germline values: CDR1 SGHRS, CDR2 YFSETQ. The V and J ends lost 5 bases and 1 base respectively, with 6 bases between them. The CDR3 DNA reads as TGCGCCAGCAGGACAGCGAACACTGAAGCTTTCTTT. Protein: CASRTANTEAFF. Supplemented by reference TRBV5-1 and TRBJ1-1, the full variable domain reads KAGVTQTPRYLIKTRGQQVTLSCSPISGHRSVSWYQQTPGQGLQFLFEYFSETQRNKGNFPGRFSGRQFSNSRSEMNVSTLELGDSALYLCASRTANTEAFFGQGTRLTVV.

The chain joins TRBV28 to TRBJ1-5, with D maybe TRBD1 (6 bases). Per germline, CDR1 MDHEN and CDR2 SYDVKM. Trimming shortened V by 4 bases and J by 0 bases, and 13 bases separated the two germline ends. The CDR3 sequence is 16 residues long. CDR3 loop: CASSYPDSHSNQPQHF. The CDR3 DNA sequence: TGTGCCAGCAGTTATCCGGACAGCCATAGCAATCAGCCCCAGCATTTT.

V and J are TRBV7-2 and TRBJ1-1; 9 nucleotides agree with TRBD1. Germline values: CDR1 SGHTA, CDR2 FQGNSA. This CDR3 has 16 residues. With 5 bases clipped from V and 3 bases from J, the junction kept 10 bases outside the gene matches. In DNA form, the CDR3 reads TGTGCCAGCAGCGCCACAGGGGGCTCATGGGACACTGAAGCTTTCTTT. It is translated as CASSATGGSWDTEAFF.

The chain combines TRBV29-1 with TRBJ1-1, with D tentatively TRBD1 (6 bases). Germline CDR1 is SQVTM and CDR2 is ANQGSEA. Trimming pared 5 bases from V and 1 base from J, leaving 14 bases between. The CDR3 has 14 residues. The CDR3: CSVRRGRGNTEAFF. CDR3 nucleotide sequence: TGCAGCGTTCGAAGGGGGAGGGGGAACACTGAAGCTTTCTTT.

V usage is TRBV9 and J usage is TRBJ1-5; D perhaps matches TRBD1 (6 bases). This CDR3 has 14 residues. V dropped 3 bases and J dropped 1 base, with 8 bases sitting between them. Germline V CDR1 and CDR2: SGDLS, YYNGEE. The CDR3 region has the DNA TGTGCCAGCAGCGCCACAGGGAGCAATCAGCCCCAGCATTTT. Translated: CASSATGSNQPQHF.

V gene TRBV20-1 combines with J gene TRBJ2-7; D possibly corresponds to TRBD2 (7 bases). Germline V gene lookup returns CDR1 DFQATT and CDR2 SNEGSKA (reference sequence). The CDR3 sequence is 13 residues long. V shed 3 bases and J shed 3 bases, with 12 bases lying between them. The CDR3 region has the DNA TGCAGTGCTAGTGGGCGGGGGCTCTACGAGCAGTACGTC. It yields the protein CSASGRGLYEQYV.

V is TRBV9 and J is TRBJ1-2, with 8 bases matching TRBD1. CDR3 size: 15 residues. V dropped 4 bases and J dropped 4; count of bases not matched to a gene: 9. The V gene's germline CDR1 is SGDLS and CDR2 YYNGEE. The CDR3: CASSPGGGRRYGYTF. CDR3 sequence (DNA): TGTGCCAGCAGCCCAGGGGGCGGCCGACGCTATGGCTACACCTTC. Using reference TRBV9 and TRBJ1-2 for the parts outside the CDR3, the full variable domain is DSGVTQTPKHLITATGQRVTLRCSPRSGDLSVYWYQQSLDQGLQFLIQYYNGEERAKGNILERFSAQQFPDLHSELNLSSLELGDSALYFCASSPGGGRRYGYTFGSGTRLTVV.

This rearrangement joins TRBV20-1 to TRBJ2-3; D is ambiguous. CDR3 length equals 14 residues. V was clipped by 5 bases and J by 4 bases, with 16 bases between them. Germline CDR1 DFQATT, CDR2 SNEGSKA (reference sequence). Here the CDR3 reads CSAPSVATPDTQYF. The CDR3 nucleotides are TGCAGTGCTCCGAGTGTCGCAACTCCAGATACGCAGTATTTT.

J is TRBJ2-7 and V is TRBV9; D may match TRBD1 or TRBD2 (5 bases each). Trimming removed 3 bases at V and 1 base at J, with 11 bases between. The CDR3 has 14 amino acids. In germline, CDR1 is SGDLS, CDR2 YYNGEE. The CDR3: CASSAGTDSYEQYF. CDR3 sequence (DNA): TGTGCCAGCAGCGCCGGGACGGATTCCTACGAGCAGTACTTC.

This clonotype occurred many times. V is TRBV6-1 and J is TRBJ1-5; D possibly corresponds to TRBD1 (6 bases). The CDR3 length is 11 residues. The V gene's germline CDR1 is MNHNS and CDR2 SASEGT. Trimming pared 7 bases from V and 9 bases from J, leaving 10 bases between. The CDR3 here is CASMRGGPQHF. DNA of the CDR3: TGTGCCAGCATGAGGGGGGGGCCCCAGCATTTT.

This clonotype was observed a handful of times. V gene TRBV7-2 combines with J gene TRBJ1-1, with 9 positions matching TRBD1. Losses at the gene ends were 2 bases for V and 8 bases for J; bases not matched to a gene: 3. Germline V gene data show CDR1 as SGHTA and CDR2 as FQGNSA. This CDR3 comprises 13 residues. The CDR3 here is CASSLRDRVEAFF. CDR3 in DNA: TGTGCCAGCAGCTTAAGGGACAGGGTAGAAGCTTTCTTT.

The chain is built from TRBV7-9 and TRBJ2-5, with D possibly matching TRBD2 (5 bases). V lost 2 bases to trimming and J lost 3 bases, with 13 bases between them. Germline V lookup: CDR1 SEHNR, CDR2 FQNEAQ (reference sequence). The CDR3 loop spans 15 amino acids. This CDR3 is CASSLNGLEKETQYF. The CDR3 DNA reads as TGTGCCAGCAGCTTAAATGGACTGGAAAAAGAGACCCAGTACTTC. The full variable domain, with the rest looked up from reference TRBV7-9 and TRBJ2-5, is DTGVSQNPRHKITKRGQNVTFRCDPISEHNRLYWYRQTLGQGPEFLTYFQNEAQLEKSRLLSDRFSAERPKGSFSTLEIQRTEQGDSAMYLCASSLNGLEKETQYFGPGTRLLVL.

This clonotype appeared a few times. The rearrangement joins TRBV28 to TRBJ1-5; tentatively, D is TRBD1 (5 bases). Looked up from germline, CDR1 is MDHEN and CDR2 is SYDVKM. This CDR3 is 12 amino acids long. Trimming pared 7 bases from V and 7 bases from J, leaving 11 bases between. CDR3 bases: TGTGCCAGCACCGCGGGGGAACAGCCCCAGCATTTT. The encoded protein is CASTAGEQPQHF.

Only a few counts were recorded for this clonotype. The chain combines TRBV7-2 with TRBJ2-3; D not resolved. The CDR3 spans 17 residues. V lost 3 bases and J 4 bases, leaving 20 bases between the germline ends. The V gene's germline CDR1 is SGHTA and CDR2 FQGNSA. The CDR3 bases are TGTGCCAGCAGCTTTAGGCTTGGCGAAGTAAGTCCAGATACGCAGTATTTT. It encodes CASSFRLGEVSPDTQYF.